The next 15 T cell receptor beta chains were all read from a single sample in a study of radiotherapy plus CTLA-4 blockade in lung cancer. Profiled with immunoSEQ multiplex PCR; TCRdb holds only in-frame clones, not every one. Altogether approximately 19,000 clones are present, more than 70% being singletons, with the ten largest covering roughly a quarter. Sequences were derived from peripheral blood, sampled from a patient treated with radiotherapy plus ipilimumab. The source is a human donor with non-small cell lung cancer whose response to radiotherapy plus ipilimumab could not be evaluated.

The chain recombines TRBV27 with TRBJ2-1; 7 bases are shared with TRBD1. V gave up 4 bases and J gave up 12 bases; unmatched junction bases: 12. The CDR3 sequence is 14 residues long. Germline loops: CDR1 MNHEY, CDR2 SMNVEV (reference sequence). The CDR3 reads CASSSTGSSLAQFF. In nucleotides, the CDR3 is TGTGCCAGCAGTTCGACAGGGTCCAGTCTTGCGCAGTTCTTC.

J is TRBJ1-2 and V is TRBV11-2; 8 bases fit TRBD1. Germline CDR1 is SGHAT and CDR2 is FQNNGV. The trim removed 4 bases at V and 8 bases at J, leaving 12 bases unmatched. The CDR3 has 15 amino acids. The CDR3 nucleotides read TGTGCCAGCAGCTCGGCCGGACAGGGACAAAGCGGCTACACCTTC. It specifies CASSSAGQGQSGYTF.

The chain recombines TRBV19 with TRBJ2-7, with 8 bases that match TRBD2. The trim removed 1 base at V and 2 bases at J, leaving 4 bases unmatched. The CDR3 contains 15 residues. Germline V gene sequence: CDR1 LNHDA, CDR2 SQIVND (reference sequence). In DNA, the CDR3 is TGTGCCAGTAGTATAGGCACTAGCGGACCCTACGAGCAGTACTTC. Translated: CASSIGTSGPYEQYF.

This rearrangement joins TRBV21-1 to TRBJ2-3; the table calls TRBD1, which could not be checked here. TRBV21-1 is flagged as a pseudogene. The CDR3 runs 16 residues. CDR3 sequence: CASSKVGRGGKDTQYF. The CDR3 coding sequence is TGTGCCAGCAGCAAAGTGGGGAGAGGGGGCAAAGATACGCAGTATTTT.

This chain uses TRBV6-6 with TRBJ1-6; D perhaps matches TRBD1 (5 bases). The CDR3 covers 16 residues. Trimming removed 6 bases at V and 0 bases at J, with 12 bases between. In germline, CDR1 is MNHNY, CDR2 SVGAGI (reference sequence). The CDR3 region has the DNA TGTGCCAGCAGCCAGGGTCGTTCCTCCTATAATTCACCCCTCCACTTT. Translating it yields CASSQGRSSYNSPLHF.

The chain is built from TRBV5-6 and TRBJ2-7; TRBD2 matches 11 bases. V was clipped by 3 bases and J by 7 bases; unmatched bases: 0. The germline V gene has CDR1 SGHDT and CDR2 YYEEEE. The CDR3 covers 12 residues. This CDR3 is CASSSSGREQYF. The CDR3 DNA is TGTGCCAGCAGCTCTAGCGGGAGGGAGCAGTACTTC.

The chain joins TRBV7-9 to TRBJ2-5; possibly TRBD2 for D (5 bases). The J call may be faulty, since TRBJ2-7 better matches the DNA end. Germline V gene lookup returns CDR1 SEHNR and CDR2 FQNEAQ (reference sequence). The CDR3 is 13 residues long. The CDR3 loop is CASSGGRSYEQYF. CDR3 bases: TGTGCCAGCAGCGGAGGACGTTCCTACGAGCAGTACTTC.

This sequence joins TRBV4-1 and TRBJ1-5; D possibly corresponds to TRBD1 (5 bases). Trimming left V 1 base short and J 1 base short, with 8 bases between. The CDR3 extends over 15 amino acids. Per germline, CDR1 MGHRA and CDR2 YSYEKL. The CDR3 DNA sequence: TGCGCCAGCAGCCAAGGACAGAGGAGCAATCAGCCCCAGCATTTT. Its protein is CASSQGQRSNQPQHF.

This chain links TRBV7-2 with TRBJ1-1; D gene ambiguous. The V gene's germline CDR1 is SGHTA and CDR2 FQGNSA. Trimming shortened V by 4 bases and J by 7 bases, and 13 bases separated the two germline ends. The CDR3 consists of 13 residues. CDR3 amino acids: CASSSPPVNEAFF. The CDR3 nucleotides are TGTGCCAGCAGCTCCCCCCCCGTAAATGAAGCTTTCTTT.

The chain combines TRBV28 with TRBJ2-7; 9 bases agree with TRBD1. This CDR3 comprises 17 residues. Germline V gives CDR1 MDHEN, CDR2 SYDVKM. The junction had 12 bases not matched to a gene; V was cut back by 5 bases and J by 1 base. The CDR3 sequence is CASSINLRQGVSYEQYF. The CDR3 DNA reads TGTGCCAGCAGTATAAACCTCAGACAGGGGGTTTCCTACGAGCAGTACTTC.

This chain joins TRBV28 and TRBJ1-2; D gene unclear. This CDR3 region has 12 residues. The germline V and J ends were trimmed by 8 bases and 4 bases, with 11 bases remaining between them. Germline CDR1 is MDHEN and CDR2 is SYDVKM. CDR3 nucleotides: TGTGCCAGCTCCCCGGCAGGCTATGGCTACACCTTC. Amino acid sequence: CASSPAGYGYTF.

CDR3 region: CASSQDWTGAFGGYTF. The CDR3 nucleotides are TGTGCCAGCAGCCAAGATTGGACAGGGGCCTTTGGCGGCTACACCTTC. The V gene is TRBV14, the J gene TRBJ1-2; 9 positions match TRBD1. V shed 0 bases, J shed 8 bases, and the junction held 10 bases outside the gene matches. CDR3 size: 16 residues. The germline CDR1 and CDR2 sequences are SGHDN and FVKESK.

The V gene is TRBV7-8, the J gene TRBJ1-1; 10 nucleotides align to TRBD1. Germline V gives CDR1 SGHVS, CDR2 FQNEAQ. The CDR3 has 14 amino acids. J lost 3 bases, V lost 4 bases, and 2 bases had no gene match. CDR3 loop: CASSSGQGHTEAFF. CDR3 nucleotides: TGTGCCAGCAGCTCGGGACAGGGGCACACTGAAGCTTTCTTT. The full variable domain, rest sourced from reference TRBV7-8 and TRBJ1-1, is GAGVSQSPRYKVAKRGQDVALRCDPISGHVSLFWYQQALGQGPEFLTYFQNEAQLDKSGLPSDRFFAERPEGSVSTLKIQRTQQEDSAVYLCASSSGQGHTEAFFGQGTRLTVV.

The genes are TRBV2 and TRBJ1-6; no clear D. Germline CDR1 reads SNHLY; CDR2 reads FYNNEI. Trimming took off 0 bases at V and 7 bases at J, with 10 bases between the two ends. The CDR3 contains 15 residues. CDR3 DNA sequence: TGTGCCAGCAGTGAAGCGGTGGTCGGGAATTCACCCCTCCACTTT. It yields the protein CASSEAVVGNSPLHF.

As to this clone: The junction does not match germline at one end; this may be a read error. The gene calls are TRBV11-2 and TRBJ2-5, with a possible D match to TRBD1 (5 bases). This CDR3 region has 13 residues. Germline V lookup: CDR1 SGHAT, CDR2 FQNNGV. DNA for the CDR3: TGTGCCAGCCGCTTTACAGGCCTAGAGACCCAGTACTTC. Translation: CASRFTGLETQYF.